The clone carrying this T cell receptor beta chain has only one observation. Its antigen is unknown. CDR3 length equals 16 residues. V shed 5 bases and J 9 bases; nucleotides not matched to a gene: 11. Germline-derived CDR1 and CDR2 are MNHEY and SMNVEV (reference sequence). The data were produced by immunoSEQ multiplex PCR, yet TCRdb's version contains in-frame clones alone and is incomplete. The data show some 150,000 clones, about 90% seen once. The data stem from a study of T cell responses to AZD1222 COVID-19 vaccine. Study observations and caveats: Repertoire sampling happened only post peak T cell response. Females made up more of the donors, who were largely white British, and clonal diversity may have come out too low. At baseline, just 6 or 7 AZD1222 recipients tested seropositive.

This TCR was recovered from an adult who received the AZD1222 COVID-19 vaccine. Sequenced here: peripheral blood, sampled 28 days after the second AZD1222 dose. V is TRBV27 and J is TRBJ1-6, with 9 bases fitting TRBD1. CDR3 in DNA: TGTGCCAGCAGTGCCCTACAGGGGGCGGGGAGTTCACCCCTCCACTTT. This codes for CASSALQGAGSSPLHF.